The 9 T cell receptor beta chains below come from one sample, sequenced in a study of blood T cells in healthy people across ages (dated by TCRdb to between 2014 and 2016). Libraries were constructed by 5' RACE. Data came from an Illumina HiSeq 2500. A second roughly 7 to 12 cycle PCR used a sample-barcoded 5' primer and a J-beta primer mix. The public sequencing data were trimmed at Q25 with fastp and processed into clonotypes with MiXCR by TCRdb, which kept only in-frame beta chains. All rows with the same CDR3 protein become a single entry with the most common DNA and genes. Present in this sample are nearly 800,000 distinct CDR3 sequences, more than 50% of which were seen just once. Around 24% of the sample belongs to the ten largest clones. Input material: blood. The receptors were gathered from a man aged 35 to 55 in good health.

CDR3 sequence (DNA): TGTGCCAGCAGCGAGAGACAGGGGGCTTTGTACACTGAAGCTTTCTTT. This translates into CASSERQGALYTEAFF. This rearrangement joins TRBV21-1 to TRBJ1-1; the table's D gene call, TRBD1, was not cross checked with the DNA. TRBV21-1 is annotated as a pseudogene. The CDR3 length is 16 residues.

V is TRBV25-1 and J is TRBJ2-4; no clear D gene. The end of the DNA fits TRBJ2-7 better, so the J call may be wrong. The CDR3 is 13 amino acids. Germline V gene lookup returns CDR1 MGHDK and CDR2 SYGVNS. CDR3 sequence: CASSGFTQNEQYF. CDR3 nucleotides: TGTGCCAGCAGTGGTTTTACACAAAACGAGCAGTACTTC.

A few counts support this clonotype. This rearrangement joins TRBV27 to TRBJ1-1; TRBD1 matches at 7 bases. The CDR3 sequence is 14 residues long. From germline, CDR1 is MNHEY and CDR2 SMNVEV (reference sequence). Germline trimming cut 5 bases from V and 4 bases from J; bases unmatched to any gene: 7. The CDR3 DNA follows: TGTGCCAGCAGTGCCCGACAGGGAAGCACTGAAGCTTTCTTT. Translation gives CASSARQGSTEAFF.

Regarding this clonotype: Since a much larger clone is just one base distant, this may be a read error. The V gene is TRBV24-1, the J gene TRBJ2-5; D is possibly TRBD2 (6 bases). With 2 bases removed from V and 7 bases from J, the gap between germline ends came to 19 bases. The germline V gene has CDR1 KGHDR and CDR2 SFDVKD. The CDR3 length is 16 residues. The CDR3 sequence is CATSDSGRSEVGTQYF. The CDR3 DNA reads TGTGCCACCAGTGATTCAGGGAGGTCTGAAGTAGGGACCCAGTACTTC.

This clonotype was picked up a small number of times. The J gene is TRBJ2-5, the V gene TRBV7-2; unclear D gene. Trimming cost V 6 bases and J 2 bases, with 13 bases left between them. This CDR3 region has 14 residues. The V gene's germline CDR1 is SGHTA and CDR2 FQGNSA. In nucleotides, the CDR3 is TGTGCCAGCAGTTCAACCACAGTGCAAGAGACCCAGTACTTC. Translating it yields CASSSTTVQETQYF.

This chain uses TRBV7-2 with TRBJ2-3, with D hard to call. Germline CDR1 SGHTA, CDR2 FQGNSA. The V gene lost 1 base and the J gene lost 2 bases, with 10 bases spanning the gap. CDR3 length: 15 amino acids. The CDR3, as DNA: TGTGCCAGCAGCTTAGATCGTCAGTTCACAGATACGCAGTATTTT. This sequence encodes CASSLDRQFTDTQYF.

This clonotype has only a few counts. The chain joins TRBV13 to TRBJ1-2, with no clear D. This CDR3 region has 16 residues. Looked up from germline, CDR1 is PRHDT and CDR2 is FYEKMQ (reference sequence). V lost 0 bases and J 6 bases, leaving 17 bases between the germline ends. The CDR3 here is CASSLGTYERRDGYTF. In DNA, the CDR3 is TGTGCCAGCAGCTTAGGGACTTATGAAAGAAGGGATGGCTACACCTTC.

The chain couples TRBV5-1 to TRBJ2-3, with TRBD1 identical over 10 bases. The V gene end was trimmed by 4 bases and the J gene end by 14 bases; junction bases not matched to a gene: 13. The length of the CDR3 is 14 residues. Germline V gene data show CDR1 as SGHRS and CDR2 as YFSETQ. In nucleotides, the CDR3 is TGCGCCAGCAGCCCAGGACAGGGGGGGTCCTATCGGTATTTT. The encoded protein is CASSPGQGGSYRYF.

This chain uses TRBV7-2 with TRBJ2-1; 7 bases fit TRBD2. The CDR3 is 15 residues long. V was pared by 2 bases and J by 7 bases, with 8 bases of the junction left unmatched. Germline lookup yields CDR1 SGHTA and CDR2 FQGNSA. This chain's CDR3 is CASSLKAGAWNEQFF. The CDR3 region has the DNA TGTGCCAGCAGCTTAAAGGCGGGAGCGTGGAATGAGCAGTTCTTC. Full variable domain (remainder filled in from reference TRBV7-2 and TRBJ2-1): GAGVSQSPSNKVTEKGKDVELRCDPISGHTALYWYRQSLGQGLEFLIYFQGNSAPDKSGLPSDRFSAERTGGSVSTLTIQRTQQEDSAVYLCASSLKAGAWNEQFFGPGTRLTVL.